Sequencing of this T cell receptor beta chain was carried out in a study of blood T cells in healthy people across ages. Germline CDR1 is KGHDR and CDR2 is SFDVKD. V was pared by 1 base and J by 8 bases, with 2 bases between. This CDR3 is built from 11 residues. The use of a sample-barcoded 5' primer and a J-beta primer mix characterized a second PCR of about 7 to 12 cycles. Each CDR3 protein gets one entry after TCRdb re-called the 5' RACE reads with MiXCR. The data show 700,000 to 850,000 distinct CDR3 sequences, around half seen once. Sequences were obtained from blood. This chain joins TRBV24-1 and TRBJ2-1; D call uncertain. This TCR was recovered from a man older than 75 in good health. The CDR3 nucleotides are TGTGCCACCAGTGATTTAGATGAGCAGTTCTTC. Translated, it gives CATSDLDEQFF.